These T cell receptor beta chains were read from a single sample in a study of shared clonotypes between healthy human individuals. TCRdb keeps only in-frame clones here, not all; method: immunoSEQ multiplex PCR. Of 700,000 or so clones listed, 72% are singletons. Sequencing used memory CD4+ T cells sorted from blood. The receptors were sampled from a woman between 25 and 40 years old in good health. Each CDR3 is given with its conserved first and last residue. The D gene is left open where the match is weak. The size field is filled for only some rows; it gives once, few, many or a size class.

-,TRBV19,-,TRBJ1-2,TGTGCCAGTAAGGGCGGGGTCTATGGCTACACCTTC,CASKGGVYGYTF
many,TRBV28,-,TRBJ1-1,TGTGCCAGCAGAGTTGTTATGAACACTGAAGCTTTCTTT,CASRVVMNTEAFF
-,TRBV14,-,TRBJ1-6,TGTGCCAGCAGCCAAGTCAAACCTCCTAAGTCACCCCTCCACTTT,CASSQVKPPKSPLHF
-,TRBV7-2,TRBD1,TRBJ1-5,TGTGCCAGCAGCTTGCGGGACAGAGATCAGCCCCAGCATTTT,CASSLRDRDQPQHF
-,TRBV2,-,TRBJ1-4,TGTGCCAGCAGTGATCAGAGGTATAATGAAAAACTGTTTTTT,CASSDQRYNEKLFF
-,TRBV27,-,TRBJ1-1,TGTGCCAGCAGAGACAGGAGTACTGAAGCTTTCTTT,CASRDRSTEAFF
few,TRBV28,TRBD1,TRBJ1-5,TGTGCCAGCAAAGAACAGGGGAGTCAGCCCCAGCATTTT,CASKEQGSQPQHF
-,TRBV18,-,TRBJ2-7,TGTGCCAGCTCACCACCGACCAACTCCCTCTCCTACGAGCAGTACTTC,CASSPPTNSLSYEQYF
few,TRBV5-1,-,TRBJ1-5,TGCGCCAGCAGCTTGGGTAGCAATCAGCCCCAGCATTTT,CASSLGSNQPQHF
few,TRBV12-5,-,TRBJ2-1,TGTGCTAGTGGTTTGGACCATTGGGGTGAGCAGTTCTTC,CASGLDHWGEQFF
-,TRBV6-1,-,TRBJ2-7,TGTGCCAGCAGCGACATGGGGAATCGTTACGAGCAGTACTTC,CASSDMGNRYEQYF
-,TRBV28,TRBD2,TRBJ2-1,TGTGCCAGCAGTTTACACCCCCCTGGACTAGCGGGAGGGCTGGATGAGCAGTTCTTC,CASSLHPPGLAGGLDEQFF
-,TRBV7-3,-,TRBJ2-2,TGTGCCAGCAGCCCCCGACAGAACACCGGGGAGCTGTTTTTT,CASSPRQNTGELFF
-,TRBV19,TRBD1,TRBJ1-3,TGTGCCAGTAGTAAGACAGGGTCCGGTTTTGGAAACACCATATATTTT,CASSKTGSGFGNTIYF
-,TRBV18,-,TRBJ1-3,TGTGCCAGCTCACCAACCAAGGCAGAAAGCTCTGGAAACACCATATATTTT,CASSPTKAESSGNTIYF
-,TRBV6-5,TRBD2,TRBJ2-7,TGTGCCAGCACCGACGGGACTAGCGGGACCTACGAGCAGTACTTC,CASTDGTSGTYEQYF
-,TRBV6-6,-,TRBJ1-1,TGTGCCAGCAGTTCCAGGACAGACCCCAAGAACACTGAAGCTTTCTTT,CASSSRTDPKNTEAFF
-,TRBV30,-,TRBJ1-5,TGTGCCTGGAGGGAACGGGACCGCCGAAATCAGCCCCAGCATTTT,CAWRERDRRNQPQHF
-,TRBV6-5,-,TRBJ2-7,TGTGCCAGCAGCGGACAGCCGGAACTATACGAGCAGTACTTC,CASSGQPELYEQYF
-,TRBV4-2,-,TRBJ1-2,TGTGCCAGCAGCCAAATAGACAGCGCCTATGGCTACACCTTC,CASSQIDSAYGYTF
many,TRBV5-1,TRBD2,TRBJ2-3,TGCGCCAGCAGCCCGACTAGCGGGAGTGAAGATACGCAGTATTTT,CASSPTSGSEDTQYF
-,TRBV27,-,TRBJ2-7,TGTGCCAGCAGTTCCCCCCGTCAGCGCTACGAGCAGTACTTC,CASSSPRQRYEQYF
-,TRBV13,-,TRBJ1-1,TGTGCCAGCAGCTTAGTTACCGAAGCTTTCTTT,CASSLVTEAFF
-,TRBV18,TRBD1,TRBJ2-7,TGTGCCAGCTCACCAGAGGGGACAGGGGGCGTTGAGCAGTACTTC,CASSPEGTGGVEQYF
-,TRBV4-1,TRBD2,TRBJ2-5,TGCGCCAGCAGCCAACATGGAGCGGGAGTCCAAGAGACCCAGTACTTC,CASSQHGAGVQETQYF
-,TRBV19,TRBD2,TRBJ2-1,TGTGCCAGTAGTGTGACTAGCGGGAGGGCCTACAATGAGCAGTTCTTC,CASSVTSGRAYNEQFF
-,TRBV11-2,TRBD2,TRBJ2-3,TGTGCCAGCAGCTCCCAGCGGACTAGCGGGAGTTTCAGCACAGATACGCAGTATTTT,CASSSQRTSGSFSTDTQYF
-,TRBV20-1,-,TRBJ1-1,TGCAGTGCTATTGGGTTCGCTGAAGCTTTCTTT,CSAIGFAEAFF
-,TRBV27,-,TRBJ2-3,TGTGCCAGCAGTTTCTCGTCTCGTCTTCCGGCCGGAGATACGCAGTATTTT,CASSFSSRLPAGDTQYF
-,TRBV27,-,TRBJ2-7,TGTGCCACTCGCGGGGTCCCCTACGAGCAGTACTTC,CATRGVPYEQYF
few,TRBV19,-,TRBJ2-7,TGTGCCAGTAGTACCCCGGGGCTACCCTACGAGCAGTACTTC,CASSTPGLPYEQYF
-,TRBV4-1,TRBD2,TRBJ2-3,TGCGCCAGCAGATACAGACTAGCGGGAGACCCAGATACGCAGTATTTT,CASRYRLAGDPDTQYF
-,TRBV5-1,-,TRBJ1-3,TGCGCCAGCAGCGGCGGGGGGTCTGGAAACACCATATATTTT,CASSGGGSGNTIYF
-,TRBV2,-,TRBJ2-2,TGTGCCAGCAGTTCCAAAAAGAGAGACGGGGAGCTGTTTTTT,CASSSKKRDGELFF
-,TRBV28,-,TRBJ1-2,TGTGCCAGCAGCCTGGGGAGGGTTTATGGCTACACCTTC,CASSLGRVYGYTF
-,TRBV19,-,TRBJ1-2,TGTGCCAGTAGTCTCCCCGGGGAAGCTAACTATGGCTACACCTTC,CASSLPGEANYGYTF
few,TRBV28,TRBD1,TRBJ1-1,TGTGCCAGCAGTTCGAGTGGACAGGGGGCGGGAACTGAAGCTTTCTTT,CASSSSGQGAGTEAFF
once,TRBV19,-,TRBJ2-7,TGTGCCAGTAGTACTAAGGGGGGAAGGTCCTACGAGCAGTACTTC,CASSTKGGRSYEQYF
few,TRBV7-2,-,TRBJ1-5,TGTGCCAGCAGCTTAGTGGTGGGCTCCAATCAGCCCCAGCATTTT,CASSLVVGSNQPQHF
-,TRBV20-1,TRBD1,TRBJ2-7,TGCAGTACGGACAGGGAATACGAGCAGTACTTC,CSTDREYEQYF
-,TRBV27,TRBD2,TRBJ2-1,TGTGCCAGCAGCCAACAGACTAGCCTCGCCAATGAGCAGTTCTTC,CASSQQTSLANEQFF
-,TRBV5-4,TRBD2,TRBJ2-2,TGTGCCAGCAGCTTGGCCGGACTAGCGGGCACCGGGGAGCTGTTTTTT,CASSLAGLAGTGELFF
-,TRBV7-2,-,TRBJ1-2,TGTGCCAGCAGCTTAGCGGGCGCAACTAACTATGGCTACACCTTC,CASSLAGATNYGYTF
-,TRBV19,-,TRBJ1-5,TGTGCCAGTAGTAAAGACCCAGGACGGTGGCCCCAGCATTTT,CASSKDPGRWPQHF
-,TRBV28,-,TRBJ1-3,TGTGCCATCAGGAAGGCTGGAAACACCATATATTTT,CAIRKAGNTIYF
once,TRBV9,TRBD2,TRBJ2-7,TGTGCCAGCAGCCGGACTAGCCTCCCCTACGAGCAGTACTTC,CASSRTSLPYEQYF
once,TRBV5-6,TRBD2,TRBJ2-3,TGTGCCAGCAGCAGGGACGTGTCCCTAGCGGGGTCTACAGATACGCAGTATTTT,CASSRDVSLAGSTDTQYF
once,TRBV2,-,TRBJ1-1,TGTGCCAGCAGGGTAACATTTATGAACACTGAAGCTTTCTTT,CASRVTFMNTEAFF
-,TRBV6-5,-,TRBJ2-7,TGTGCCAGCCGGAACGACAGGACCTACGAGCAGTACTTC,CASRNDRTYEQYF
-,TRBV18,TRBD2,TRBJ2-2,TGTGCCAGCTCCCCACTAGCGGGAGGATTGTGGACCGGGGAGCTGTTTTTT,CASSPLAGGLWTGELFF
-,TRBV10-1,-,TRBJ2-1,TGCGCCAGCAGTGAGTCAGGTGCCCGCCACAATGAGCAGTTCTTC,CASSESGARHNEQFF
-,TRBV2,TRBD2,TRBJ2-3,TGTGCCAGCAGTGCTCCGAGGCTAGCGGGAGGCAGCACAGATACGCAGTATTTT,CASSAPRLAGGSTDTQYF
-,TRBV19,-,TRBJ1-1,TGTGCCAGTAGTTCCCTCACCGGGACGGGGAACACTGAAGCTTTCTTT,CASSSLTGTGNTEAFF